This T cell receptor beta chain was retrieved from a study of early stage breast cancer tumors. The data were produced by immunoSEQ multiplex PCR, yet TCRdb's version contains in-frame clones alone and is incomplete. This sample has under 75,000 clones, with about three quarters found just once. V was cut by 3 bases and J by 5 bases, with 11 bases left in between. The CDR3 is 14 amino acids. Germline assignment: CDR1 LNHDA and CDR2 SQIVND (reference sequence). The TCR originated in a person in their thirties with breast cancer. This sequence joins TRBV19 and TRBJ1-5; tentatively, D is TRBD1 (5 bases). The material sequenced was blood. The CDR3 DNA is TGTGCCAGTAGTATTATGCAGGGATATCAGCCCCAGCATTTT. Amino acid sequence: CASSIMQGYQPQHF.